This T cell receptor beta chain is from a study of cytomegalovirus exposure and HLA in healthy donors. Study-wide findings and caveats: The authors enumerated over 150 TCR beta chains as linked to cytomegalovirus. Presence/absence analyses rested on an assumption that sequencing depth was roughly uniform across donors.

V lost 6 bases, J lost 4 bases, and 21 bases lay in between. Germline V gene data show CDR1 as MDHEN and CDR2 as SYDVKM. CDR3 size: 16 residues. This clone was picked up one time. Its antigen is undetermined. At the time of sampling, donors were nominally healthy, though unrecorded immune exposures were likely. This PCR relied on a set of 60 Vbeta primers and 13 Jbeta primers. The repertoire was sequenced with immunoSEQ multiplex PCR; TCRdb's copy has only in-frame clones and lacks some. Of more than 200,000 clones detected, almost 80% appear once; the ten largest clones hold 1.8%. Sequenced: PBMCs. The chain uses TRBV28 and TRBJ1-1; D gene unclear. The receptor's source is a male donor in good health and CMV-seronegative. Here the CDR3 reads CASRIPGSWESTEAFF. Written as DNA, the CDR3 is TGTGCCAGCAGGATCCCCGGATCATGGGAGAGCACTGAAGCTTTCTTT.